This T cell receptor (beta chain) was sequenced in a study of cytomegalovirus exposure and HLA in healthy donors (dated by TCRdb to 2016 to 2017). The study in broad terms: An earlier analysis of some 500 of the donors reported 250 to 350 Gb of sequence data and 100 million to 140 million unique TCR beta sequences from about 179 million T cells. A later genetic analysis used genome-wide SNP genotypes for about 60% of the 666 donors, treating that subset as a discovery cohort. A later analysis re-examined previously published TCR beta repertoires from around 670 donors and added high-resolution HLA genotyping to investigate patterns of TCR occurrence. The genetic ancestry cluster associated with self-reported Caucasian donors included 81% of the roughly 400 genotyped donors. Alongside the repertoire data, information on donor age, sex, ethnicity and CMV serostatus was compiled. Among 300 to 500 genotyped donors of the cohort, an average of approximately 240,000 unique TCR beta nucleotide sequences was sequenced per donor, of which 15% to 20% were non-productive. Every discovery cohort repertoire had been produced on one sequencing platform. To predict cytomegalovirus infection status, the study combined high-throughput TCR immunosequencing, statistical association of individual TCRs with disease status, and machine learning. The aim of the study was to test whether cataloging public T cell receptors could identify signatures of past pathogen exposure. Rather than drawing on any new phenotypic data, the later analysis identified candidate immune exposures from TCR beta sequences and the way those sequences occurred across donors. An early release covering about 600 HLA-typed donors comprised 250 to 350 gigabases of sequencing data and tens of millions of unique TCR sequences. Several DR-DQ haplotypes were treated as single units for association and clustering because of strong linkage in the cohort. HLA typing covered class I and class II loci at four-digit resolution. A separate validation cohort of roughly 130 different subjects was used in addition to the approximately 700-subject first cohort. Typing coverage varied by locus: roughly 629-640 donors for A, B, C, DRB1 and DQB1; approximately 500 for DQA1; nearly 610 for DPA1; under 490 for DPB1. An earlier analysis of 587 of the donors used high-throughput TCR beta sequencing to judge whether each TCR beta V gene segment behaved as functional or pseudogenic. The study used immunosequencing to profile the T cell repertoires of some 600 subjects and linked those repertoires to cytomegalovirus serostatus. Here is what the overall study found, with its caveats: Because counts were too low, seventeen rarely observed V segments, including chromosome 9 orphons, were excluded from the earlier analysis of about 500 of the donors. In both the original and validation cohorts, the classifier was reported to diagnose cytomegalovirus status with high specificity and sensitivity. A further reported finding was that TCR beta sequences accurately predicted the HLA-A and HLA-B alleles for most subjects in the first cohort. When HLA alleles, especially DR and DQ, strongly co-occurred, attributing TCR associations to individual alleles was difficult. Several of the top co-occurrence clusters appeared to be linked to parvovirus B19, influenza, CMV and Epstein-Barr virus, according to a later analysis. The authors suggested that the approach could potentially be extended to other disease states and immunological phenotypes. In a later analysis, HLA-associated TCR beta chains were found to be more clonally expanded and to have lower generation probabilities than equally common non-associated chains. In vitro tests confirmed that three of the cytomegalovirus-associated TCR beta chains recognize cytomegalovirus antigens. Because HLA typing was unavailable for some donors at each locus, only the typed subset was used in association tests. A later genetic analysis associated a missense DCLRE1C variant with V-gene and J-gene trimming of TCR beta chains, and an independent cohort replicated the association. In a later genetic analysis, fewer N-insertions in productive TCRs were reported among donors in an Asian-associated ancestry cluster than the approximately 710-donor mean. Most CMV-associated TCR beta chains appeared to be HLA-restricted in a later analysis, and the HLA associations seemed to be driven largely by CMV exposure. Correlated functional status among segregating V segments might be attributable to linkage disequilibrium, but an unknown experimental factor could not be ruled out. For the cohort, immune exposure information was limited to CMV serostatus. The study listed 164 TCR beta chains as associated with cytomegalovirus. A group of highly shared sequence variants was considered likely to be a technical artifact of the sequencing pipeline. Roughly uniform sequencing depth across donors was assumed in presence/absence analyses, although this assumption may not hold. In a later analysis, TCR association rates were found to vary across HLA loci, with the most associated TCRs seen for DRB1 alleles and the fewest for HLA-C alleles. Some IMGT-functional V segments, including TRBV6-2 and TRBV6-3, could not be told apart with the 87-base-pair reads, so those segments were excluded. At a false discovery rate of 0.05, a later analysis linked about 17,000 TCR beta sequences to specific HLA alleles. While some public TCRs were present in many individuals, most TCR sequences turned up only very rarely across donors. In an earlier analysis of some 500 of the donors, most TCR beta V segments were observed in productive rearrangements about 87% or about 30% of the time, broadly matching IMGT annotations. Only TCR beta chains were sequenced in this cohort, and the absence of alpha or paired-chain data limited detectable features.

The library relied on the immunoSEQ multiplex PCR assay. For the multiplex PCR, a mixture combining 60 forward primers for TCR Vbeta segments and 13 reverse primers for TCR Jbeta segments was used. The CDR3 region of rearranged TCR beta genes was amplified from genomic DNA by a multiplex PCR assay. The Illumina HiSeq System was used to sequence the amplified TCR beta libraries as 87-base-pair reads. The original methods were these. In a later analysis, approximately 74 million unique TCR beta chains were counted across the approximately 640 repertoires, and some 10 million of these chains were shared by at least two donors. A nearest-neighbor algorithm error-corrected the raw reads and collapsed the reads into unique sequences, merging closely related sequences to remove PCR and sequencing errors. To assign V, D and J gene segments, CDR3 sequences were aligned to IMGT reference sequences. For a sequence to be retained, a match of at least six nucleotides to both a V gene segment and a J gene segment was required. A rearrangement counted as productive if the CDR3 had no stop codons and remained in frame with V and J, and every other rearrangement counted as non-productive. Following IMGT convention, CDR3 was defined as the stretch from the second conserved V-encoded cysteine to the conserved J-encoded phenylalanine. Sequences without an unambiguous match to a single V gene segment were excluded from the earlier analysis of over 500 of the donors. An earlier analysis of fewer than 750 of the donors called V segments functional above 56.7% productive rearrangements and segregating when the between-donor standard deviation exceeded 5%. A statistical classification framework was built for diagnosing cytomegalovirus status from the catalog of TCR beta chain sequences. V and J gene assignment, in a later analysis, came from comparing TCR nucleotide sequences with IMGT/GENE-DB human TR gene sequences. Using the TCRdist pipeline, a later analysis assigned CDR3 sequences along with most-parsimonious VDJ recombination scenarios. In a later analysis, every TCR beta chain was defined by the combination of its CDR3 amino acid sequence and its V-gene family, and reads without a unique V-gene family were dropped. As a way to deal with suspected cross-contamination and a sequencing artifact, a later analysis dropped nearly 600 nucleotide sequences that were highly shared and had low generation probability. In a later analysis, a clonal expansion index was calculated for each public chain from normalized within-repertoire ranks of inferred template counts. A later analysis computed generation probabilities with a VDJ recombination model fitted to out-of-frame rearrangements, and checked the results against IGoR. A later analysis scored TCR-TCR, TCR-HLA and TCR-CMV co-occurrence with hypergeometric tests, applying a repertoire-size bias correction to TCR pairs. To estimate false discovery rates, a later analysis permuted the HLA or CMV assignments 20 times. A later analysis grouped co-occurring TCRs with DBSCAN, adding TCRdist sequence similarity when clustering within HLA-allele-positive subsets. Repertoires with fewer than 30,000 or more than 120,000 public chains were left out of co-occurrence clustering, as were about 5 repertoires with anomalous nucleotide sharing. TCRdb stores this immuneACCESS table with in-frame sequences only. Part of the clones is absent; in the studies checked, under half of the shortfall reflects unresolved V genes, and no reason is known for the rest. Clone size and the V and J calls come from that table; the DNA yielded D and trimming. Within this sample are about 140,000 clones, with around 84% of them counted one time only. Around 2.4% of the sample goes to the ten largest clones.

The cohort consisted of 650 to 700 healthy bone marrow donors. At the time of sampling, every cohort member was nominally healthy, though immune exposures that went unrecorded were likely present. The donor tested CMV seronegative, placing the donor among the 350 or so seronegative members of the cohort. Each donor provided a peripheral blood sample, and peripheral blood mononuclear cells were used for TCR beta sequencing. Genomic DNA extraction from the blood cell samples was performed with the Qiagen DNeasy Blood Extraction Kit. For this clone: Its antigen target is currently unknown. Base qualities are not at hand, and no much larger clone is one base apart.

The germline V gene provides CDR1 SGHAT and CDR2 FQNNGV. The CDR3 runs 14 amino acids, cysteine and phenylalanine included. Just the 42-base CDR3 DNA is kept, in frame starting at base 1. V and J are truncated by 4 bases and 1 base respectively, leaving an intervening sequence of 11 bases. The material sequenced was PBMCs. This TCR derives from a man aged 45-60 years in good health and CMV-seronegative. The chain links TRBV11-2 with TRBJ2-7; the D segment cannot be called with confidence. CDR3 protein: CASSSGLKSYEQYF. The DNA sequence is as follows: TGTGCCAGCAGCTCAGGCCTTAAGTCCTACGAGCAGTACTTC. Reference TRBV11-2 and TRBJ2-7 proteins supply the regions before and after the CDR3; the full variable domain is: EAGVAQSPRYKIIEKRQSVAFWCNPISGHATLYWYQQILGQGPKLLIQFQNNGVVDDSQLPKDRFSAERLKGVDSTLKIQPAKLEDSAVYLCASSSGLKSYEQYFGPGTRLTVT.